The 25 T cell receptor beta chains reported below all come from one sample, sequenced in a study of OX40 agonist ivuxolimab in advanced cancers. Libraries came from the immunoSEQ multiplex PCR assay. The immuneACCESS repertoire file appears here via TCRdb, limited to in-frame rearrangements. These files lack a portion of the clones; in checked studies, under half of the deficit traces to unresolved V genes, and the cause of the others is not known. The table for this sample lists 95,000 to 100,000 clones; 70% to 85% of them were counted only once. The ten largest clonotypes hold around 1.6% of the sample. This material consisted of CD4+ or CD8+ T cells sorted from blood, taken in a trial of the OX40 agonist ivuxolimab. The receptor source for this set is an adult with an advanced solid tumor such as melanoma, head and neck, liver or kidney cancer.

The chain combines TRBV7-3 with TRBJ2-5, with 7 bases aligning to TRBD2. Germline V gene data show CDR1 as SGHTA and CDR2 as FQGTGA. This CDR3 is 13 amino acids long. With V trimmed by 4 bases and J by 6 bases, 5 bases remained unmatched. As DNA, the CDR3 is TGTGCCAGCAGCTCGGGACTACAGCAGACCCAGTACTTC. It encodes CASSSGLQQTQYF.

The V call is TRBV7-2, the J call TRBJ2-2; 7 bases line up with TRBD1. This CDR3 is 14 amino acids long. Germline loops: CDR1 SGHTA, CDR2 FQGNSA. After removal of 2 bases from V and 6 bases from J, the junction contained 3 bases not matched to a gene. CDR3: CASSLLGQAGELFF. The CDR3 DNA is TGTGCCAGCAGCTTACTCGGACAGGCCGGGGAGCTGTTTTTT.

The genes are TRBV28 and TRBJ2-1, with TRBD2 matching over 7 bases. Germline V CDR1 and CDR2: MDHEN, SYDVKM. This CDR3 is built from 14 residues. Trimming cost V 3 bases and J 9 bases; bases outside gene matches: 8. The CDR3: CASSLRLGEGEQFF. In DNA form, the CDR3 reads TGTGCCAGCAGTTTGCGTTTGGGGGAGGGTGAGCAGTTCTTC.

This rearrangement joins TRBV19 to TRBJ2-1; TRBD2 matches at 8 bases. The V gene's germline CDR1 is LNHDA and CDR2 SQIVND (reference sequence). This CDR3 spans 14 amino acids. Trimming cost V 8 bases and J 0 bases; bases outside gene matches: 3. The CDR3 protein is CASGTSGSYNEQFF. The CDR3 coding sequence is TGTGCCAGTGGTACTAGCGGCTCCTACAATGAGCAGTTCTTC.

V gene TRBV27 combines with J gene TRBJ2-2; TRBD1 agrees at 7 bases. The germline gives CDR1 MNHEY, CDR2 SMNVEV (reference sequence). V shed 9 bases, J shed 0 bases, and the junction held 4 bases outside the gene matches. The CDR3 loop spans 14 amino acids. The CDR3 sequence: CASSRGPNTGELFF. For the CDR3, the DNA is TGTGCCAGTTCGAGGGGGCCGAACACCGGGGAGCTGTTTTTT.

The CDR3 region has the DNA TGTGCCAGCAGTTTAAGAGGACAGATTTACAATGAGCAGTTCTTC. It encodes CASSLRGQIYNEQFF. The rearrangement links TRBV27 to TRBJ2-1; D is perhaps TRBD1 (6 bases). The CDR3 has 15 residues. CDR1 MNHEY and CDR2 SMNVEV come from the germline V gene (reference sequence). Trimming removed 2 bases from V and 4 bases from J, with 12 bases in between.

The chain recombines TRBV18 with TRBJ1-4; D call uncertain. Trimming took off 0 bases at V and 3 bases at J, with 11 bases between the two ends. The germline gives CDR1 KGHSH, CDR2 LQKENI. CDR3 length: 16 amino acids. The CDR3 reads CASSPPGGSSNEKLFF. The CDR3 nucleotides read TGTGCCAGCTCACCACCGGGCGGTTCGTCTAATGAAAAACTGTTTTTT.

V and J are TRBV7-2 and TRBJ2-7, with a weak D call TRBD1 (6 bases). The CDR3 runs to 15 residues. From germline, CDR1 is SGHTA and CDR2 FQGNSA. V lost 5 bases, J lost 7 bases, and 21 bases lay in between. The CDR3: CASSPGAQGFREQYF. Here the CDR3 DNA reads TGTGCCAGCAGCCCAGGGGCCCAGGGGTTTAGAGAGCAGTACTTC.

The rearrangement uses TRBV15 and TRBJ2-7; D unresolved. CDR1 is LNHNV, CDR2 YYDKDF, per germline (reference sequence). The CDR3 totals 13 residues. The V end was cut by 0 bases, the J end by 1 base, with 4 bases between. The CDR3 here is CATSRDLSYEQYF. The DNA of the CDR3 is TGTGCCACCAGCAGAGATCTTTCCTACGAGCAGTACTTC.

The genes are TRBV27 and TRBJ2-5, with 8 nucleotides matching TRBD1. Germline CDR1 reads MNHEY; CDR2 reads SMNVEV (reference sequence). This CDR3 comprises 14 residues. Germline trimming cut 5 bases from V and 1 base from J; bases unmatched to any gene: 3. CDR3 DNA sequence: TGTGCCAGCAGTCACAGGGGGATCCAAGAGACCCAGTACTTC. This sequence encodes CASSHRGIQETQYF.

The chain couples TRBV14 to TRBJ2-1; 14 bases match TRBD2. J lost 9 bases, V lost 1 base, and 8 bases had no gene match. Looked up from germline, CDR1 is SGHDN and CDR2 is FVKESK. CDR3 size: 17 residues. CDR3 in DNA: TGTGCCAGCAGCCAAGGTGCTCCGGGACTAGCGGGAGCTGAGCAGTTCTTC. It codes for CASSQGAPGLAGAEQFF.

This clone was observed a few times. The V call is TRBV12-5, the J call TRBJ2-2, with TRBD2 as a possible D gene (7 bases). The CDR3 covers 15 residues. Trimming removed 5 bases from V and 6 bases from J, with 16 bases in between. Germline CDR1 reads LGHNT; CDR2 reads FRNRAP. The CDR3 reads CASGASGGAAGELFF. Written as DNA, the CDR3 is TGTGCTAGTGGTGCCAGTGGGGGGGCGGCCGGGGAGCTGTTTTTT.

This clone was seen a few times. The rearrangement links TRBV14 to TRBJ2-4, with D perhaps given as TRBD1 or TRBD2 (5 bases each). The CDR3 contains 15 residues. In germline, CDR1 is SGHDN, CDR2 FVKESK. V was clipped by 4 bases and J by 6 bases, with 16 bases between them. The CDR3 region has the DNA TGTGCCAGCAGCCTGGGACCGGGGCCGGGAAACATTCAGTACTTC. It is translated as CASSLGPGPGNIQYF.

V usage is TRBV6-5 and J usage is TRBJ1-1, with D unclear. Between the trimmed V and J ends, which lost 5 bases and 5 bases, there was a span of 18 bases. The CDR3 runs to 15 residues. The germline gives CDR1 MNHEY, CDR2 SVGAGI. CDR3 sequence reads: CASSPALGRKTEAFF. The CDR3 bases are TGTGCCAGCAGTCCAGCGTTGGGTAGGAAAACTGAAGCTTTCTTT.

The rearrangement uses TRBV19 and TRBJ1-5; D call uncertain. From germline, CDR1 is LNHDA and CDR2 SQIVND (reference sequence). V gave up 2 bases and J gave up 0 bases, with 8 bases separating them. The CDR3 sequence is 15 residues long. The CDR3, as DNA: TGTGCCAGTAGTATACCAGGAAATAGCAATCAGCCCCAGCATTTT. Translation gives CASSIPGNSNQPQHF.

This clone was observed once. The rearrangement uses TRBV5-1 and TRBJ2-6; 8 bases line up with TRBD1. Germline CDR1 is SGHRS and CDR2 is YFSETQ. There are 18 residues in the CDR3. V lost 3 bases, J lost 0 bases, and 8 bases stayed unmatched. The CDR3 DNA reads TGCGCCAGCAGCTGGAGAGGGACAGGTTCCTCTGGGGCCAACGTCCTGACTTTC. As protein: CASSWRGTGSSGANVLTF.

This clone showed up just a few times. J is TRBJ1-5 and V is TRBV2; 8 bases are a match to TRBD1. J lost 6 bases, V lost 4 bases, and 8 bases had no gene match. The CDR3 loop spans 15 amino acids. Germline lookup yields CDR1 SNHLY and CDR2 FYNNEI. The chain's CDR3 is CASSGTGTGSQPQHF. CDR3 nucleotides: TGTGCCAGCAGTGGAACCGGGACAGGCTCTCAGCCCCAGCATTTT.

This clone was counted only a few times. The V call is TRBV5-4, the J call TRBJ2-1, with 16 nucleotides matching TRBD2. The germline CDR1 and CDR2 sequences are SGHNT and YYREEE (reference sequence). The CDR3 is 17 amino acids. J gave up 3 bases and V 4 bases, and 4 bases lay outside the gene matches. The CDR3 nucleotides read TGTGCCAGCAGCCCGGGACTAGCGGGAGGGGACTACAATGAGCAGTTCTTC. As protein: CASSPGLAGGDYNEQFF.

CDR3 DNA sequence: TGTGCCAGCAGCTTAGGATCGGTGGGAGGGCCCTTGGAGACCCAGTACTTC. This sequence encodes CASSLGSVGGPLETQYF. The gene calls are TRBV7-6 and TRBJ2-5; TRBD2 aligns across 7 bases. This CDR3 has 17 amino acids. V lost 1 base to trimming and J lost 5 bases; unmatched junction nucleotides: 13. Germline loops: CDR1 SGHVS, CDR2 FNYEAQ.

The CDR3 reads CASTDGQPSYGYTF. CDR3 in DNA: TGTGCCAGCACCGACGGACAGCCGTCTTATGGCTACACCTTC. V gene TRBV19 combines with J gene TRBJ1-2, with D possibly being TRBD1 (6 bases). CDR3 length: 14 amino acids. V shed 9 bases and J shed 5 bases, with 19 bases lying between them. Germline V gene sequence: CDR1 LNHDA, CDR2 SQIVND (reference sequence).

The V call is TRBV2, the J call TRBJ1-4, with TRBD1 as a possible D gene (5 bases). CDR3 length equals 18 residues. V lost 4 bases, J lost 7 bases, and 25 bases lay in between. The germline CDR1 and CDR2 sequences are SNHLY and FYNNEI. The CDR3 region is CASSVHFAWRGSGEKLFF. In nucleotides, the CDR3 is TGTGCCAGCAGTGTCCACTTCGCTTGGCGGGGGAGTGGTGAAAAACTGTTTTTT. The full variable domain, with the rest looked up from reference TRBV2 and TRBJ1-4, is EPEVTQTPSHQVTQMGQEVILRCVPISNHLYFYWYRQILGQKVEFLVSFYNNEISEKSEIFDDQFSVERPDGSNFTLKIRSTKLEDSAMYFCASSVHFAWRGSGEKLFFGSGTQLSVL.

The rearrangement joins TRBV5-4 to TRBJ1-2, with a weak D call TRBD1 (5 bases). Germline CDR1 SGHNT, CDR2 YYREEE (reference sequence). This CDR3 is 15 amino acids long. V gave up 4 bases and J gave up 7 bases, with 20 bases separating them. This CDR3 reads CASSQDPVGGTGYTF. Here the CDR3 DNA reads TGTGCCAGCAGCCAAGATCCAGTGGGGGGTACTGGCTACACCTTC.

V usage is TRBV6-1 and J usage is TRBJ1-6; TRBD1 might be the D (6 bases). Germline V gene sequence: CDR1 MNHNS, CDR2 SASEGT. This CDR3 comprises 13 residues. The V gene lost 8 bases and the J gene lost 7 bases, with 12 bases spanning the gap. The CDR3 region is CASEGQGNSPLHF. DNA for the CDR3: TGTGCCAGCGAAGGGCAGGGGAATTCACCCCTCCACTTT.

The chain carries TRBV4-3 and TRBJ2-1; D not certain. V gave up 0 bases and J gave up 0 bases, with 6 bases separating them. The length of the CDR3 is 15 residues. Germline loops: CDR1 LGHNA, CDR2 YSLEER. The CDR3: CASSQDATSYNEQFF. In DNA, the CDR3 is TGCGCCAGCAGCCAAGATGCGACCTCCTACAATGAGCAGTTCTTC.

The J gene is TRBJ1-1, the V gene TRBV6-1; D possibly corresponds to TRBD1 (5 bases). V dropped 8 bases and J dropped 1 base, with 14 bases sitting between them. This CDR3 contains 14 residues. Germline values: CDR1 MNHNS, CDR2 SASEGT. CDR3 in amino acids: CASEWGNGNTEAFF. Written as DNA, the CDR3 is TGTGCCAGCGAATGGGGGAATGGGAACACTGAAGCTTTCTTT.